One and the same sample provided the 2 T cell receptor beta chains below, sequenced in a study of T cell changes during pregnancy in multiple sclerosis. Method: immunoSEQ multiplex PCR; TCRdb's copy keeps in-frame clones and lacks some. Among roughly 79,000 clones listed, 90% to 95% were seen once. The sequences come from peripheral blood, collected in the second trimester of pregnancy. Source of these receptors: a female donor in good health, enrolled as a control in a pregnancy study.

This clone was seen once. The chain uses TRBV19 and TRBJ2-3; 10 bases align to TRBD2. This CDR3 comprises 16 residues. With 5 bases clipped from V and 0 bases from J, the junction kept 5 bases outside the gene matches. CDR1 is LNHDA, CDR2 SQIVND, per germline (reference sequence). The CDR3 region is CASSETSGVSTDTQYF. The CDR3 coding sequence is TGTGCCAGTAGTGAAACTAGCGGGGTTAGCACAGATACGCAGTATTTT.

V and J are TRBV27 and TRBJ1-4; D call uncertain. Trimming shortened V by 0 bases and J by 7 bases, and 6 bases separated the two germline ends. Germline CDR1 MNHEY, CDR2 SMNVEV (reference sequence). This CDR3 spans 13 amino acids. This CDR3 reads CASSLSRVEKLFF. CDR3 sequence (DNA): TGTGCCAGCAGTTTATCTCGGGTTGAAAAACTGTTTTTT.